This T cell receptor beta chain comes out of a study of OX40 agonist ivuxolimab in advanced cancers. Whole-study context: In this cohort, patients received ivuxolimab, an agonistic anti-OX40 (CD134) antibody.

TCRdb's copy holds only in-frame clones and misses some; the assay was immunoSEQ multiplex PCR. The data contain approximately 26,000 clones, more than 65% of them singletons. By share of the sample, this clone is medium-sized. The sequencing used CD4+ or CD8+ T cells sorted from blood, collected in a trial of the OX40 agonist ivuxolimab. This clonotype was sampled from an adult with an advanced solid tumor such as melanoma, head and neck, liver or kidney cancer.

CDR3 sequence: CASSHGGTGNTIYF. CDR3 DNA: TGCGCCAGCAGCCACGGGGGTACTGGAAACACCATATATTTT. V and J are TRBV4-3 and TRBJ1-3; TRBD1 is a possible D gene (5 bases). V lost 3 bases and J lost 2, with 8 bases in between. CDR3 length: 14 amino acids. CDR1 and CDR2 (germline): LGHNA, YSLEER.